Following are 18 T cell receptor beta chains from one sample sequenced in a study of response to subunit inactivated influenza vaccine listed by TCRdb under 2018. The method behind the library was RT-PCR. The data were produced on an Illumina HiSeq 2500. TCRdb cleaned the public reads at Q25 with fastp, built clones with MiXCR and kept in-frame beta chains. Rows with one shared CDR3 protein collapse into an entry with the most common genes and DNA. For this sample there are over 300,000 distinct CDR3 sequences; 20% to 25% appear just once. 10% to 13% of the sample goes to the ten largest clones. This sample comprised PBMCs from blood, obtained 21 months after vaccination. These receptors came from a man aged 50 to 69 who received an inactivated influenza vaccine. Donor details come from another sample of the same person, matched by shared clones.

In this sample, this clonotype turned up a few times. This chain links TRBV10-3 with TRBJ1-5; D ambiguous. The CDR3 length is 12 residues. Germline V gene sequence: CDR1 ENHRY, CDR2 SYGVKD. The V gene lost 6 bases and the J gene lost 5 bases, with 8 bases spanning the gap. The chain's CDR3 is CAISAKDQPQHF. DNA of the CDR3: TGTGCCATCAGCGCGAAAGATCAGCCCCAGCATTTT.

The chain is built from TRBV5-1 and TRBJ1-5; D gene unclear. Germline V lookup: CDR1 SGHRS, CDR2 YFSETQ. V was cut by 4 bases and J by 5 bases, with 16 bases left in between. This CDR3 has 15 amino acids. This CDR3 reads CASSEAGRRDQPQHF. CDR3 bases: TGCGCCAGCAGCGAAGCCGGGAGAAGGGATCAGCCCCAGCATTTT. Full variable domain (remainder filled in from reference TRBV5-1 and TRBJ1-5): KAGVTQTPRYLIKTRGQQVTLSCSPISGHRSVSWYQQTPGQGLQFLFEYFSETQRNKGNFPGRFSGRQFSNSRSEMNVSTLELGDSALYLCASSEAGRRDQPQHFGDGTRLSIL.

This clonotype occurred a few times. V is TRBV3-1 and J is TRBJ1-4, with TRBD1 identical over 11 bases. The J segment lost 5 bases and the V segment lost 6 bases, leaving 8 bases of the junction unmatched. CDR1 LGHDT and CDR2 YNNKEL come from the germline V gene (reference sequence). The length of the CDR3 is 16 residues. The CDR3 region has the DNA TGTGCCAGCAGACACGCCGGGACAGGGGGGAATGAAAAACTGTTTTTT. This sequence encodes CASRHAGTGGNEKLFF.

The CDR3 reads CATSGGNSGNTIYF. The CDR3 nucleotides are TGTGCCACCTCCGGGGGCAACTCTGGAAACACCATATATTTT. The chain joins TRBV7-2 to TRBJ1-3, with D perhaps matching TRBD1 (6 bases). The CDR3 runs to 14 residues. The V gene lost 10 bases and the J gene lost 0 bases, with 13 bases spanning the gap. The germline gives CDR1 SGHTA, CDR2 FQGNSA.

This clonotype was picked up a small number of times. This CDR3 reads CASSLTGQGDTEAFF. In DNA, the CDR3 is TGTGCCAGCAGCCTAACGGGACAGGGTGACACTGAAGCTTTCTTT. This chain links TRBV7-2 with TRBJ1-1, with TRBD1 matching 9 bases. The CDR3 is 15 residues long. Germline loops: CDR1 SGHTA, CDR2 FQGNSA. The trim removed 5 bases at V and 3 bases at J, leaving 7 bases unmatched.

The gene calls are TRBV6-1 and TRBJ1-4, with TRBD1 as a possible D gene (5 bases). CDR1 and CDR2 from the germline V gene are MNHNS and SASEGT. The CDR3 totals 14 residues. V lost 10 bases and J 0 bases, leaving 12 bases between the germline ends. CDR3 amino acids: CATAGLPTNEKLFF. CDR3 in DNA: TGTGCCACCGCAGGGTTACCAACTAATGAAAAACTGTTTTTT.

This clonotype was detected a few times. The rearrangement uses TRBV20-1 and TRBJ2-5, with D possibly matching TRBD2 (5 bases). The ends were cut back, 5 bases at V and 3 bases at J, with 16 bases in the middle. The germline gives CDR1 DFQATT, CDR2 SNEGSKA (reference sequence). The length of the CDR3 is 14 residues. The CDR3 coding sequence is TGCAGTGCTTTAAACCGACGGGGAGAAGAGACCCAGTACTTC. Amino acids: CSALNRRGEETQYF.

The chain has TRBV27 and TRBJ1-1, with 10 bases lining up with TRBD1. The CDR3 runs to 15 residues. Germline values: CDR1 MNHEY, CDR2 SMNVEV (reference sequence). Trimming removed 7 bases from V and 5 bases from J; junction bases left unmatched: 10. This chain's CDR3 is CASTITGTGVTEAFF. The DNA for the CDR3 is TGTGCCAGCACCATCACCGGGACAGGGGTAACTGAAGCTTTCTTT.

This clonotype was recorded many times. The chain combines TRBV12-3 or TRBV12-4 with TRBJ1-6, with a weak D call TRBD1 (5 bases). Trimming shortened V by 2 bases and J by 6 bases, and 8 bases separated the two germline ends. The CDR3 has 14 residues. Written as DNA, the CDR3 is TGTGCCAGCAGTTTAAGGGGTGGTAATTCACCCCTCCACTTT. Translating it yields CASSLRGGNSPLHF.

Comment on this clonotype: The junction and the germline gene differ at one end; a read error may be behind it. The rearrangement links TRBV6-5 to TRBJ1-1, with a tentative D call TRBD1 (5 bases). The CDR3 runs to 14 residues. The V gene's germline CDR1 is MNHEY and CDR2 SVGAGI. CDR3 sequence reads: CPSSSQVMNTEAFF. As DNA, the CDR3 is TGTCCCAGCAGTTCACAGGTAATGAACACTGAAGCTTTCTTT.

V is TRBV6-2 or TRBV6-3 and J is TRBJ1-1; D remains unclear. The CDR3 has 13 residues. Germline V CDR1 and CDR2: MNHEY, SVGEGT. Trimming took off 9 bases at V and 3 bases at J, with 14 bases between the two ends. This CDR3 is CASLRIMDTEAFF. CDR3 nucleotide sequence: TGTGCCAGTTTGCGGATCATGGACACTGAAGCTTTCTTT.

This clonotype was counted only a few times. The chain has TRBV6-1 and TRBJ1-2; 7 bases agree with TRBD1. Trimming took 6 bases from V and 6 from J; bases not matched to a gene: 7. The CDR3 is made up of 13 amino acids. Germline CDR1 MNHNS, CDR2 SASEGT. The CDR3 is CASRAGGVDGYTF. CDR3 DNA sequence: TGTGCCAGCAGAGCAGGGGGTGTGGATGGCTACACCTTC.

Written as DNA, the CDR3 is TGTGCCAGCAGCTTAGCTCTGGGGGCCTACAATGAGCAGTTCTTC. Amino acid sequence: CASSLALGAYNEQFF. The J gene is TRBJ2-1, the V gene TRBV7-9; D might be TRBD1 or TRBD2, each matching 5 bases. Looked up from germline, CDR1 is SEHNR and CDR2 is FQNEAQ (reference sequence). The CDR3 runs to 15 residues. V was clipped by 0 bases and J by 2 bases, with 8 bases between them.

This clonotype appeared many times. The chain uses TRBV7-2 and TRBJ1-1, with 8 bases aligning to TRBD1. In germline, CDR1 is SGHTA, CDR2 FQGNSA. V was pared by 6 bases and J by 3 bases, with 9 bases of the junction left unmatched. The CDR3 runs 15 residues. The DNA for the CDR3 is TGTGCCAGCAGGGCTAGCCAGGGGGCGTACACTGAAGCTTTCTTT. Amino acids: CASRASQGAYTEAFF.

The chain joins TRBV5-6 to TRBJ1-1; 7 nucleotides align to TRBD1. The CDR3 runs 14 residues. J gave up 4 bases and V 3 bases, and 6 bases lay outside the gene matches. In germline, CDR1 is SGHDT, CDR2 YYEEEE. The CDR3: CASSSRQGVTEAFF. DNA for the CDR3: TGTGCCAGCAGCTCCAGACAGGGTGTCACTGAAGCTTTCTTT.

This clonotype came up a few times. The V call is TRBV5-1, the J call TRBJ2-3; tentatively, D is TRBD1 (5 bases). The germline V gene has CDR1 SGHRS and CDR2 YFSETQ. The CDR3 length is 15 residues. V was cut by 4 bases and J by 2 bases, with 14 bases left in between. The CDR3 reads CASSQQGAITDTQYF. The CDR3 DNA reads as TGCGCCAGCAGCCAACAAGGGGCAATCACAGATACGCAGTATTTT.

J is TRBJ2-7 and V is TRBV5-5; weak D call: TRBD2 (6 bases). The CDR3 has 15 amino acids. CDR1 and CDR2 from the germline V gene are SGHKS and YYEKEE (reference sequence). V gave up 2 bases and J gave up 7 bases, with 19 bases separating them. CDR3 protein: CASSLTLGTAGEQYF. CDR3 bases: TGTGCCAGCAGCTTAACCCTAGGCACCGCGGGGGAGCAGTACTTC.

The chain joins TRBV7-2 to TRBJ2-7; D might be TRBD1 or TRBD2, each matching 5 bases. Germline CDR1 SGHTA, CDR2 FQGNSA. The CDR3 sequence is 16 residues long. Trimming cost V 2 bases and J 0 bases, with 14 bases left between them. The CDR3: CASSLLAGTTSYEQYF. The CDR3 DNA follows: TGTGCCAGCAGCTTATTAGCAGGGACCACCTCCTACGAGCAGTACTTC.